This TCR beta chain was identified in a study of cytomegalovirus exposure and HLA in healthy donors. Study results and caveats: Rates of TCR association differed by HLA locus in a later analysis, with DRB1 highest and HLA-C lowest. There were 150 to 200 TCR beta chains listed as cytomegalovirus-associated. Generally TCR sequences proved uncommon, though certain public TCRs appeared in numerous donors. Later analysis reportedly placed an Asian-associated ancestry cluster below the roughly 600-donor mean in N-insertions.

Trimming removed 5 bases from V and 9 bases from J, with 23 bases in between. The CDR3 runs to 16 residues. Germline CDR1 is SGHVS and CDR2 is FQNEAQ. The PCR contained 60 Vbeta and 13 Jbeta primers. The repertoire was sequenced with immunoSEQ multiplex PCR; TCRdb's copy has only in-frame clones and lacks some. The sample has some 100,000 clones, roughly 88% seen once. Note on this clone: Antigen specificity is unknown.

Sequencing was done on a sample of PBMCs. The genes are TRBV7-8 and TRBJ1-5; the D gene is possibly TRBD1 (5 bases). This TCR derives from a woman aged 18-29 years in good health and CMV-seronegative. CDR3 region: CASSRNGPGSEGPQHF. The CDR3 DNA reads as TGTGCCAGCAGCCGAAATGGCCCAGGGTCGGAGGGGCCCCAGCATTTT.